This is a list of T cell receptor beta chains from one sample in a study of blood T cell repertoires in COVID-19. The protocol was immunoSEQ multiplex PCR, while the TCRdb copy is restricted to in-frame clones and leaves out a portion. The sample consists of about 130,000 clones, roughly 80% of them appearing once. The sample consisted of peripheral blood. All receptors come from a woman older than 75 with acute or convalescent COVID-19. Both conserved end residues are part of each CDR3. The order of the fields is CDR3 DNA, CDR3 protein, J gene, CDR3 length, clone size, V gene, D gene. The D gene is left open where the match is weak. Clone size, where shown, is once, few, many, or a class for clones that have expanded.

TGTGCCACCATGGACAGGGAGTTCGGAAAGACCCAGTACTTC	CATMDREFGKTQYF	TRBJ2-5	14	.	TRBV15	TRBD1
TGTGCCAGCAGTCCCTTTGGGGGAGGCCAGCCCCAGCATTTT	CASSPFGGGQPQHF	TRBJ1-5	14	.	TRBV6-5	.
TGCAGCGTTGAAACCCCCTACGGAGACTACAGTGGCTACACCTTC	CSVETPYGDYSGYTF	TRBJ1-2	15	.	TRBV29-1	.
TGTGCCAGCAGCCAGGGACAGAAATACAATGAGCAGTTCTTC	CASSQGQKYNEQFF	TRBJ2-1	14	once	TRBV3-1/TRBV3-2	TRBD1
TGTGCCAGCAGCCCCACCGGGACAGGGTCTACTAATGAAAAACTGTTTTTT	CASSPTGTGSTNEKLFF	TRBJ1-4	17	once	TRBV11-2	TRBD1
TGTGCCAGCAGCTTGGTGGCGGGCACTGAAGCTTTCTTT	CASSLVAGTEAFF	TRBJ1-1	13	.	TRBV5-6	.
TGTGCCAGCAGCTTACAGGGACAGGGTAATGAGCAGTACTTC	CASSLQGQGNEQYF	TRBJ2-7	14	.	TRBV7-2	TRBD1
TGTGCCATCAGTGAAGAAGCAGGGACTGGTTCACCCCTCCACTTT	CAISEEAGTGSPLHF	TRBJ1-6	15	.	TRBV10-3	.
TGTGCCAGCAGCACGGACAGATACTACGAGCAGTACTTC	CASSTDRYYEQYF	TRBJ2-7	13	.	TRBV11-2	.
TGTGCCAGCAGCTCAGGGGGCGGTGGAGGGACTAATGAAAAACTGTTTTTT	CASSSGGGGGTNEKLFF	TRBJ1-4	17	few	TRBV11-2	TRBD1
TGCGCCAGCGGTTGGACGGGGAGCGACACTGAAGCTTTCTTT	CASGWTGSDTEAFF	TRBJ1-1	14	.	TRBV10-2	.
TGCGCCAGCAGCCGGACAGGATCAGTTAATCAGCCCCAGCATTTT	CASSRTGSVNQPQHF	TRBJ1-5	15	.	TRBV5-1	TRBD1
TGTGCCAGCAGCCGGGACAATAACTATGGCTACACCTTC	CASSRDNNYGYTF	TRBJ1-2	13	.	TRBV7-9	.
TGTGCCAGTAGTAGGGACAGGGGTTTGACTGAAGCTTTCTTT	CASSRDRGLTEAFF	TRBJ1-1	14	.	TRBV19	TRBD1
TGTGCCAGCAGCTTAGGACAGGCATACTATGAAAAACTGTTTTTT	CASSLGQAYYEKLFF	TRBJ1-4	15	.	TRBV5-6	TRBD1
TGCGCCAGCAGCTTGGGAGCGGGAGACTCCTACGAGCAGTACTTC	CASSLGAGDSYEQYF	TRBJ2-7	15	.	TRBV5-1	TRBD2
TGTGCCAGCAGCCAAAACACCGGGGAGCTGTTTTTT	CASSQNTGELFF	TRBJ2-2	12	.	TRBV9	.
TGTGCCAGCAGCTTAGGGGGGGCGGAAGGCTACACCTTC	CASSLGGAEGYTF	TRBJ1-2	13	.	TRBV5-6	.
TGTGCCAGTGGCCGACAGATGTATAGCAATCAGCCCCAGCATTTT	CASGRQMYSNQPQHF	TRBJ1-5	15	few	TRBV19	.
TGTGCCAGCAGCTTAGCCGGGACAGGGACCGACGAGCAGTACTTC	CASSLAGTGTDEQYF	TRBJ2-7	15	.	TRBV13	TRBD1
TGCGCCAGCAGCTTGGGTGCGCCAGGGGAAAAACTGTTTTTT	CASSLGAPGEKLFF	TRBJ1-4	14	.	TRBV5-1	.
TGTGCCAGCAGCTTATGGGGGGAAACCGGGGAGCTGTTTTTT	CASSLWGETGELFF	TRBJ2-2	14	.	TRBV7-9	.
TGTGCCAGCAGCACCCAGCCCCCGGGACAGCAAGAGACCCAGTACTTC	CASSTQPPGQQETQYF	TRBJ2-5	16	.	TRBV7-2	TRBD1
TGTGCCAGCAGTGAATCCGGGACGGGGACAGGAGCTTTCTTT	CASSESGTGTGAFF	TRBJ1-1	14	.	TRBV25-1	TRBD1
TGTGCCAGCAGTTGGGGGACAGGGGGCTACAATGAGCAGTTCTTC	CASSWGTGGYNEQFF	TRBJ2-1	15	.	TRBV27	TRBD1
TGTGCCAGTGCGAAAGACAGGGCTAGCAATCAGCCCCAGCATTTT	CASAKDRASNQPQHF	TRBJ1-5	15	.	TRBV19	TRBD1
TGCAGCGTACCAACCGGGACTAGCGGGCTAGGTGCGTTCTTC	CSVPTGTSGLGAFF	TRBJ2-1	14	.	TRBV29-1	TRBD2
TGTGCCAGCAGGCTCGACAACTTTGGGGAGACCCAGTACTTC	CASRLDNFGETQYF	TRBJ2-5	14	.	TRBV6-5	.
TGTGCCAGCAGCTTAGCCCCGGGACAGGGGGTTGTGACCCAGTACTTC	CASSLAPGQGVVTQYF	TRBJ2-5	16	.	TRBV7-2	TRBD1
TGTGCCAGCAGCGTCGGATTGGCGACGGGGTATGGCTACACCTTC	CASSVGLATGYGYTF	TRBJ1-2	15	.	TRBV9	.
TGTGCCAGCAGCTTGGGGAGCGGGAGACCTCTGGGCAATGAGCAGTTCTTC	CASSLGSGRPLGNEQFF	TRBJ2-1	17	.	TRBV5-5	TRBD2
TGTGCCAGCAGCTTAGCGTGGTTCGGGCAGGGGTTACCTGGCGAGCAGTACTTC	CASSLAWFGQGLPGEQYF	TRBJ2-7	18	.	TRBV7-8	.
TGTGCCAGTAGTATCCGTGAGACCCAGTACTTC	CASSIRETQYF	TRBJ2-5	11	once	TRBV19	.
TGCGCCAGCAGCTGGGAGGGTGTGGAAAAACTGTTTTTT	CASSWEGVEKLFF	TRBJ1-4	13	.	TRBV5-1	.
TGTGCCAGCAGCAGAAACAGGGACCCTCAGCCCCAGCATTTT	CASSRNRDPQPQHF	TRBJ1-5	14	.	TRBV7-9	.
TGTGCCAGCTCACCACCGGTCGCAGGGCGCGCCGGGGAGCTGTTTTTT	CASSPPVAGRAGELFF	TRBJ2-2	16	.	TRBV18	.
TGTGCCAGTAGTATACAGGTCCGTACTAACTATGGCTACACCTTC	CASSIQVRTNYGYTF	TRBJ1-2	15	.	TRBV19	.
TGTGCCAGCAGCGTTGCCCCCCAGGGCTCGGACACTGAAGCTTTCTTT	CASSVAPQGSDTEAFF	TRBJ1-1	16	.	TRBV9	.
TGTGCCTGGAGTCAGGGGGCAATGGATGGCTACACCTTC	CAWSQGAMDGYTF	TRBJ1-2	13	.	TRBV30	TRBD1
TGTGCCAGCAGTGAACTAGGAACAAATTCACCCCTCCACTTT	CASSELGTNSPLHF	TRBJ1-6	14	.	TRBV6-1	.
TGTGCCAGCTCACCGGGACAGGGGCGCAGCTCCTACGAGCAGTACTTC	CASSPGQGRSSYEQYF	TRBJ2-7	16	.	TRBV18	TRBD1
TGTGCCAGCAGTATCTCCTCTGGAAACACCATATATTTT	CASSISSGNTIYF	TRBJ1-3	13	once	TRBV27	.
TGTGCCAGCAGCTTACCGGGGAACTATGGCTACACCTTC	CASSLPGNYGYTF	TRBJ1-2	13	.	TRBV5-4	.
TGTGCCAGCAGCTTGAGACGGGGTAACACCGGGGAGCTGTTTTTT	CASSLRRGNTGELFF	TRBJ2-2	15	.	TRBV5-8	.
TGCGCCAGCAGCCAAGATCGGGAGAATCAGCCCCAGCATTTT	CASSQDRENQPQHF	TRBJ1-5	14	.	TRBV4-3	.
TGCGCCAGCAGCACTATAGGATTGGGGGGAAATGAGCAGTTCTTC	CASSTIGLGGNEQFF	TRBJ2-1	15	.	TRBV5-1	.
TGTGCCAGCAGTGCTCTCACCCGGGGCACTGAAGCTTTCTTT	CASSALTRGTEAFF	TRBJ1-1	14	.	TRBV25-1	.
TGTGCCAGCTCACCGGACGACAGGAATCAGCCCCAGCATTTT	CASSPDDRNQPQHF	TRBJ1-5	14	.	TRBV18	.
TGTGCCAGCAGTTCTCAGGGGGCTGGGACCGGGGAGCTGTTTTTT	CASSSQGAGTGELFF	TRBJ2-2	15	.	TRBV6-2/TRBV6-3	TRBD1
TGTGCCAGCAGTGATCGCGGGAGGGCCGAGGGCGGGGAGCTGTTTTTT	CASSDRGRAEGGELFF	TRBJ2-2	16	.	TRBV6-1	TRBD2
TGTGCCAGCAGCTTAGGGGCGCTAGCGGGTCAAGAGACCCAGTACTTC	CASSLGALAGQETQYF	TRBJ2-5	16	.	TRBV11-3	TRBD2
TGTGCCTGGGGGCCGGGGGCCTACGAGCAGTACTTC	CAWGPGAYEQYF	TRBJ2-7	12	.	TRBV30	.
TGTGCCAGCAGCTCAGGGGCGCCGGGCACAGATACGCAGTATTTT	CASSSGAPGTDTQYF	TRBJ2-3	15	few	TRBV5-4	.
TGTGCCAGCAGCCAGTCCTACCCGGGACAGGGGTATGGCTACACCTTC	CASSQSYPGQGYGYTF	TRBJ1-2	16	.	TRBV7-8	TRBD1
TGTGCCAGCAGCTTGGGGAGGGCTGGAGATACGCAGTATTTT	CASSLGRAGDTQYF	TRBJ2-3	14	.	TRBV5-4	.
TGTGCCAGCAGTTACGGGGTCCTAGCGGGAGCCAACGAGCAGTACTTC	CASSYGVLAGANEQYF	TRBJ2-7	16	.	TRBV6-5	TRBD2